Each of the 22 T cell receptor beta chains below was sequenced from the same sample in a study of cytomegalovirus exposure and HLA in healthy donors (dated by TCRdb to 2017 to 2019). The library was built by means of the immunoSEQ multiplex PCR assay. The multiplex PCR relied on a mix of 60 forward primers for TCR Vbeta segments and 13 reverse primers for TCR Jbeta segments. TCRdb holds this immuneACCESS table with in-frame rearrangements only. Some clones are missing; in checked studies, unresolved V genes explain under half, and the rest has no known cause. This sample has roughly 100,000 clones in its table, and 65% to 85% of those were observed once. The top ten clonotypes cover roughly 4% of the sample. The sample consisted of PBMCs. These receptors originate from a man aged 50 to 59 in good health and CMV-seropositive.

The chain joins TRBV5-4 to TRBJ2-7; 8 bases line up with TRBD2. The CDR3 is 15 amino acids. Per germline, CDR1 SGHNT and CDR2 YYREEE (reference sequence). Germline trimming cut 4 bases from V and 2 bases from J; bases unmatched to any gene: 8. The CDR3 protein is CASSPGGSKAYEQYF. The DNA for the CDR3 is TGTGCCAGCAGCCCGGGGGGGAGTAAGGCCTACGAGCAGTACTTC.

This chain joins TRBV7-2 and TRBJ2-1; 11 bases are a match to TRBD1. The CDR3 contains 15 residues. The germline V gene has CDR1 SGHTA and CDR2 FQGNSA. V lost 5 bases to trimming and J lost 7 bases; unmatched junction nucleotides: 7. CDR3 region: CASSRGQGARNEQFF. CDR3 DNA sequence: TGTGCCAGCAGCCGAGGACAGGGGGCGCGTAATGAGCAGTTCTTC. Complete variable domain (other parts from reference TRBV7-2 and TRBJ2-1): GAGVSQSPSNKVTEKGKDVELRCDPISGHTALYWYRQSLGQGLEFLIYFQGNSAPDKSGLPSDRFSAERTGGSVSTLTIQRTQQEDSAVYLCASSRGQGARNEQFFGPGTRLTVL.

J is TRBJ2-6 and V is TRBV6-1, with 7 bases aligning to TRBD2. This CDR3 spans 20 amino acids. Germline V gene sequence: CDR1 MNHNS, CDR2 SASEGT. The V segment lost 2 bases and the J segment 1 base; nucleotides outside the gene matches: 14. In DNA, the CDR3 is TGTGCCAGCAGTGAACGGGCGGGAGAGTATCTGAGGTCTGGGGCCAACGTCCTGACTTTC. Translated: CASSERAGEYLRSGANVLTF.

This sequence joins TRBV27 and TRBJ2-5, with D perhaps TRBD2 (6 bases). V lost 6 bases and J 2 bases, leaving 10 bases between the germline ends. The CDR3 sequence is 13 residues long. Germline V gene data show CDR1 as MNHEY and CDR2 as SMNVEV (reference sequence). The CDR3 here is CASSRREQETQYF. CDR3 nucleotide sequence: TGTGCCAGCAGCCGACGGGAGCAAGAGACCCAGTACTTC.

This chain uses TRBV4-3 with TRBJ2-3, with 7 bases fitting TRBD1. The CDR3 length is 14 residues. Losses at the gene ends were 4 bases for V and 2 bases for J; bases not matched to a gene: 3. Germline-derived CDR1 and CDR2 are LGHNA and YSLEER. CDR3 coding DNA: TGCGCCAGCAGCCCGGGACAGAACACAGATACGCAGTATTTT. Its protein product is CASSPGQNTDTQYF.

The genes are TRBV14 and TRBJ2-5; D is perhaps TRBD2 (5 bases). The length of the CDR3 is 16 residues. The V end lost 4 bases, the J end lost 1 base, and 16 bases lay between the germline ends. CDR1 is SGHDN, CDR2 FVKESK, per germline. CDR3 in amino acids: CASSLEGGLPQETQYF. The CDR3 region has the DNA TGTGCCAGCAGCCTCGAAGGAGGTTTACCCCAAGAGACCCAGTACTTC. The variable domain in full, with the rest retrieved from reference TRBV14 and TRBJ2-5, is EAGVTQFPSHSVIEKGQTVTLRCDPISGHDNLYWYRRVMGKEIKFLLHFVKESKQDESGMPNNRFLAERTGGTYSTLKVQPAELEDSGVYFCASSLEGGLPQETQYFGPGTRLLVL.

The CDR3 nucleotides are TGTGCCAGCAGCTTGGAACTAGCGGGACCCTTAACCTACAATGAGCAGTTCTTC. This codes for CASSLELAGPLTYNEQFF. The J gene is TRBJ2-1, the V gene TRBV5-6; the match to TRBD2 covers 10 bases. J was trimmed by 2 bases and V by 0 bases; bases with no gene match: 8. The CDR3 is made up of 18 amino acids. From germline, CDR1 is SGHDT and CDR2 YYEEEE.

The rearrangement links TRBV21-1 to TRBJ2-3; TRBD2 is taken as the D call from the table, unchecked against the DNA. TRBV21-1 is flagged as a pseudogene. The CDR3 covers 15 residues. CDR3 nucleotide sequence: TGTGCCAGCAGCAAAAGGGGAGGCGGCACAGATACGCAGTATTTT. This codes for CASSKRGGGTDTQYF.

V usage is TRBV7-8 and J usage is TRBJ2-1; 7 nucleotides align to TRBD2. The germline V gene has CDR1 SGHVS and CDR2 FQNEAQ. The CDR3 totals 15 residues. V dropped 5 bases and J dropped 0; count of bases not matched to a gene: 4. CDR3 sequence: CASSQGGYSYNEQFF. CDR3 bases: TGTGCCAGCAGCCAGGGAGGGTACTCCTACAATGAGCAGTTCTTC. Drawing the rest from reference TRBV7-8 and TRBJ2-1, the complete variable domain is GAGVSQSPRYKVAKRGQDVALRCDPISGHVSLFWYQQALGQGPEFLTYFQNEAQLDKSGLPSDRFFAERPEGSVSTLKIQRTQQEDSAVYLCASSQGGYSYNEQFFGPGTRLTVL.

The chain combines TRBV30 with TRBJ2-1; 7 positions match TRBD1. Germline CDR1 and CDR2: GTSNPN and SVGIG (reference sequence). The CDR3 extends over 14 amino acids. Trimming cost V 4 bases and J 4 bases; bases outside gene matches: 7. The CDR3 DNA reads TGTGCCTGGATTGAGGGGGCGGAATACAATGAGCAGTTCTTC. Protein sequence: CAWIEGAEYNEQFF.

V is TRBV5-5 and J is TRBJ1-5; weak D call: TRBD1 (6 bases). From germline, CDR1 is SGHKS and CDR2 YYEKEE (reference sequence). The CDR3 covers 14 residues. Trimming removed 3 bases from V and 1 base from J, with 8 bases in between. The chain's CDR3 is CASSYRESNQPQHF. DNA of the CDR3: TGTGCCAGCAGCTACAGGGAGAGCAATCAGCCCCAGCATTTT.

The chain recombines TRBV7-6 with TRBJ2-3; D unresolved. This CDR3 contains 15 residues. CDR1 SGHVS and CDR2 FNYEAQ come from the germline V gene. Deletions cut 2 bases from V and 1 base from J, with 10 bases between. CDR3 nucleotides: TGTGCCAGCAGCTTAACCGGCCGGGGCACAGATACGCAGTATTTT. Translated: CASSLTGRGTDTQYF. The full variable domain, with the rest looked up from reference TRBV7-6 and TRBJ2-3, is GAGVSQSPRYKVTKRGQDVALRCDPISGHVSLYWYRQALGQGPEFLTYFNYEAQQDKSGLPNDRFSAERPEGSISTLTIQRTEQRDSAMYRCASSLTGRGTDTQYFGPGTRLTVL.

As concerns this clone: Other DNA sequences in this sample translate to the same CDR3. This chain uses TRBV28 with TRBJ2-7; 10 bases are shared with TRBD2. The CDR3 has 17 amino acids. V shed 4 bases and J 0 bases; nucleotides not matched to a gene: 9. Per germline, CDR1 MDHEN and CDR2 SYDVKM. The CDR3 region is CASSYPGLATPSYEQYF. DNA of the CDR3: TGTGCCAGCAGTTATCCGGGACTAGCGACTCCCTCCTACGAGCAGTACTTC.

CDR3 amino acids: CAWSDPIRPERQETQYF. The CDR3 DNA sequence: TGTGCCTGGAGTGACCCCATCAGGCCAGAAAGACAAGAGACCCAGTACTTC. V and J are TRBV30 and TRBJ2-5; D is uncertain. CDR3 length: 17 residues. V lost 1 base and J 2 bases, leaving 20 bases between the germline ends. Per the germline V gene, CDR1 is GTSNPN and CDR2 is SVGIG (reference sequence). The entire variable domain, with the rest obtained from reference TRBV30 and TRBJ2-5, is as follows: SQTIHQWPATLVQPVGSPLSLECTVEGTSNPNLYWYRQAAGRGLQLLFYSVGIGQISSEVPQNLSASRPQDRQFILSSKKLLLSDSGFYLCAWSDPIRPERQETQYFGPGTRLLVL.

The J gene is TRBJ2-7, the V gene TRBV11-2; 8 bases line up with TRBD1. Unmatched junction bases numbered 7, after V lost 4 bases and J lost 2 bases. Germline lookup yields CDR1 SGHAT and CDR2 FQNNGV. The CDR3 has 15 amino acids. This chain's CDR3 is CASSSYRGLAYEQYF. CDR3 coding DNA: TGTGCCAGCAGCTCATACAGGGGGTTAGCCTACGAGCAGTACTTC.

The chain joins TRBV4-1 to TRBJ2-7, with TRBD2 matching over 11 bases. The CDR3 has 14 amino acids. CDR1 is MGHRA and CDR2 is YSYEKL in the germline V gene. The V segment lost 6 bases and the J segment 5 bases; nucleotides outside the gene matches: 6. The CDR3 bases are TGCGCCAGCAGAATGACTAGCGGGATCGACGAGCAGTACTTC. This gives the protein CASRMTSGIDEQYF.

Here the CDR3 reads CASSLGVTSGRATYEQYF. The CDR3 DNA reads as TGTGCCAGCAGCTTGGGGGTGACTAGCGGGAGGGCCACCTACGAGCAGTACTTC. The chain has TRBV5-5 and TRBJ2-7; 14 nucleotides match TRBD2. This CDR3 contains 18 residues. CDR1 is SGHKS, CDR2 YYEKEE, per germline (reference sequence). The junction had 7 bases not matched to a gene; V was cut back by 0 bases and J by 2 bases.

J is TRBJ2-5 and V is TRBV28, with D possibly TRBD2 on 5 matching bases. CDR1 is MDHEN and CDR2 is SYDVKM in the germline V gene. The CDR3 has 14 residues. Trimming took 6 bases from V and 5 from J, leaving 16 bases between them. The DNA of the CDR3 is TGTGCCAGCAGCCCTAGCCCGGGGTGGGAGACCCAGTACTTC. Residues: CASSPSPGWETQYF.

This clone occurred a few times. The gene calls are TRBV29-1 and TRBJ1-1; D remains unclear. Per the germline V gene, CDR1 is SQVTM and CDR2 is ANQGSEA. This CDR3 is built from 13 residues. V was clipped by 4 bases and J by 2 bases, with 11 bases between them. This CDR3 is CSVAGMTNTEAFF. The CDR3, as DNA: TGCAGCGTTGCGGGAATGACTAACACTGAAGCTTTCTTT. Full variable domain (rest looked up from reference TRBV29-1 and TRBJ1-1): SAVISQKPSRDICQRGTSLTIQCQVDSQVTMMFWYRQQPGQSLTLIATANQGSEATYESGFVIDKFPISRPNLTFSTLTVSNMSPEDSSIYLCSVAGMTNTEAFFGQGTRLTVV.

This chain links TRBV27 with TRBJ2-2, with D tentatively TRBD1 (5 bases). V was clipped by 5 bases and J by 8 bases, with 24 bases between them. Germline loops: CDR1 MNHEY, CDR2 SMNVEV (reference sequence). The CDR3 loop spans 17 amino acids. The CDR3 nucleotides read TGTGCCAGCAGTCCAACCACCGCGGCACTACCAGGGGGGGAGCTGTTTTTT. Protein sequence: CASSPTTAALPGGELFF.

V and J are TRBV27 and TRBJ2-7; D might be TRBD2 (5 bases). The CDR3 contains 15 residues. Germline V gene data show CDR1 as MNHEY and CDR2 as SMNVEV (reference sequence). V was cut by 8 bases and J by 1 base, with 18 bases left in between. CDR3 protein: CASSTGWPDSYEQYF. The CDR3 DNA reads TGTGCCAGCTCAACGGGGTGGCCGGATTCCTACGAGCAGTACTTC.

J is TRBJ2-7 and V is TRBV4-2; a weak D match, TRBD1 (5 bases). Germline CDR1 is LGHNA and CDR2 is YNFKEQ. Trimming took off 0 bases at V and 0 bases at J, with 9 bases between the two ends. CDR3 length: 15 amino acids. The CDR3 DNA follows: TGTGCCAGCAGCCAAGATCAGGGCCACTCCTACGAGCAGTACTTC. Its translation is CASSQDQGHSYEQYF.